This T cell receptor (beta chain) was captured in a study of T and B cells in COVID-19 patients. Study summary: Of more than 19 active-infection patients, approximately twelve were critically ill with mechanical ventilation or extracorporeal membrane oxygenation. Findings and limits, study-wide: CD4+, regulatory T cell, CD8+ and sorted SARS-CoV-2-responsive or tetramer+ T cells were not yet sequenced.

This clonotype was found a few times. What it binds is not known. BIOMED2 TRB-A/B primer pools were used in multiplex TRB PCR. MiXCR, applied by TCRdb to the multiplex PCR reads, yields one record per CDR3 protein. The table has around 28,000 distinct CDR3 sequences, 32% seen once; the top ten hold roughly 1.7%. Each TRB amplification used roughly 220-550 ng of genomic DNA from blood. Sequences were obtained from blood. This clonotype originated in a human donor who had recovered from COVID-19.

CDR3 DNA: TGTGCCAGCAGTTCAATCGGGGGCCCCCCCACCCCCGGGGAGCTGTTTTTT. It is translated as CASSSIGGPPTPGELFF. The chain recombines TRBV5-5 with TRBJ2-2, with D tentatively TRBD1 or TRBD2 (6 bases each). The germline V and J ends were trimmed by 5 bases and 6 bases, with 23 bases remaining between them. CDR1 is SGHKS and CDR2 is YYEKEE in the germline V gene (reference sequence). This CDR3 is 17 amino acids long. Supplemented by reference TRBV5-5 and TRBJ2-2, the full variable domain reads DAGVTQSPTHLIKTRGQQVTLRCSPISGHKSVSWYQQVLGQGPQFIFQYYEKEERGRGNFPDRFSARQFPNYSSELNVNALLLGDSALYLCASSSIGGPPTPGELFFGEGSRLTVL.